The 19 T cell receptor beta chains below all came from one sample that was sequenced in a study of neoadjuvant anti-PD-1 for oral cavity cancer. Clones were read by immunoSEQ multiplex PCR, and TCRdb kept only the in-frame ones, dropping some. The sample consists of roughly 8,000 clones, roughly 50% of them appearing once. Sequencing was performed on tumor tissue, taken before nivolumab (anti-PD-1) treatment. The receptors were sampled from a person between 40 and 80 years old with oral cavity squamous cell carcinoma.

This chain connects TRBV19 to TRBJ2-1; 11 bases fit TRBD1. After removal of 0 bases from V and 5 bases from J, the junction contained 6 bases not matched to a gene. The germline V gene encodes CDR1 LNHDA and CDR2 SQIVND (reference sequence). The CDR3 is 17 residues long. The chain's CDR3 is CASSIEFWTGGNNEQFF. The CDR3 DNA is TGTGCCAGTAGTATAGAGTTTTGGACAGGGGGCAACAATGAGCAGTTCTTC.

The CDR3 here is CASSQDRGSGRGGEQFF. The CDR3 nucleotides read TGCGCCAGCAGCCAAGATCGTGGTAGCGGGAGAGGGGGTGAGCAGTTCTTC. The chain links TRBV4-1 to TRBJ2-1; 9 nucleotides agree with TRBD2. Losses at the gene ends were 0 bases for V and 9 bases for J; bases not matched to a gene: 12. The V gene's germline CDR1 is MGHRA and CDR2 YSYEKL. This CDR3 has 17 amino acids.

The chain carries TRBV11-2 and TRBJ1-5; D is unclear. Trimming removed 2 bases from V and 0 bases from J, with 2 bases in between. The germline CDR1 and CDR2 sequences are SGHAT and FQNNGV. The CDR3 extends over 13 amino acids. The CDR3 DNA follows: TGTGCCAGCAGCTTAAGTAGCAATCAGCCCCAGCATTTT. Protein sequence: CASSLSSNQPQHF. The variable domain in full, with the rest retrieved from reference TRBV11-2 and TRBJ1-5, is EAGVAQSPRYKIIEKRQSVAFWCNPISGHATLYWYQQILGQGPKLLIQFQNNGVVDDSQLPKDRFSAERLKGVDSTLKIQPAKLEDSAVYLCASSLSSNQPQHFGDGTRLSIL.

The chain recombines TRBV2 with TRBJ2-5; D tentatively reads TRBD1 or TRBD2 (5 bases each). CDR3 length: 15 residues. Germline V CDR1 and CDR2: SNHLY, FYNNEI. V was trimmed by 3 bases and J by 5 bases, leaving 16 bases between them. DNA of the CDR3: TGTGCCAGCAGTGATCGTGGGGCCAGGGAGGAGACCCAGTACTTC. It yields the protein CASSDRGAREETQYF.

The genes are TRBV11-2 and TRBJ2-1; 9 bases agree with TRBD2. CDR3 length: 18 amino acids. Germline V gene lookup returns CDR1 SGHAT and CDR2 FQNNGV. V lost 5 bases, J lost 0 bases, and 11 bases stayed unmatched. CDR3 bases: TGTGCCAGCAGCCCCCAGGGGTCTAGCGGGATCTCCTACAATGAGCAGTTCTTC. Translation gives CASSPQGSSGISYNEQFF.

The chain couples TRBV14 to TRBJ2-5; D gene ambiguous. Germline CDR1 SGHDN, CDR2 FVKESK. With 4 bases removed from V and 1 base from J, the gap between germline ends came to 13 bases. The CDR3 has 15 residues. CDR3 nucleotide sequence: TGTGCCAGCAGCCTTCGCGGCGGTTTCCAAGAGACCCAGTACTTC. Protein: CASSLRGGFQETQYF.

The chain carries TRBV27 and TRBJ2-3; D gene unclear. Trimming removed 2 bases at V and 6 bases at J, with 15 bases between. The germline V gene has CDR1 MNHEY and CDR2 SMNVEV (reference sequence). The CDR3 has 15 residues. The CDR3 here is CASSLNGTSRDTQYF. The CDR3 DNA sequence: TGTGCCAGCAGTTTAAATGGAACATCACGGGATACGCAGTATTTT.

The CDR3 reads CASRGRERTEAFF. CDR3 nucleotides: TGTGCCAGCAGGGGACGGGAAAGAACTGAAGCTTTCTTT. The chain recombines TRBV27 with TRBJ1-1, with D possibly being TRBD1 (5 bases). This CDR3 is 13 amino acids long. The V end was cut by 6 bases, the J end by 5 bases, with 13 bases between. CDR1 and CDR2 (germline): MNHEY, SMNVEV (reference sequence).

The chain links TRBV5-4 to TRBJ2-1, with D unresolved. CDR3 length: 14 residues. Trimming removed 0 bases from V and 6 bases from J, with 10 bases in between. The V gene's germline CDR1 is SGHNT and CDR2 YYREEE (reference sequence). The CDR3 coding sequence is TGTGCCAGCAGCTTGGAACGGCAGACCAATGAGCAGTTCTTC. This gives the protein CASSLERQTNEQFF.

The table lists this clone with a few counts. The chain has TRBV5-1 and TRBJ2-3, with a tentative D call TRBD2 (6 bases). Trimming removed 4 bases from V and 2 bases from J, with 11 bases in between. CDR1 and CDR2 (germline): SGHRS, YFSETQ. CDR3 length: 14 residues. This CDR3 reads CASSRDLHTDTQYF. Here the CDR3 DNA reads TGCGCCAGCAGCCGGGACTTACACACAGATACGCAGTATTTT. Complete variable domain (other parts from reference TRBV5-1 and TRBJ2-3): KAGVTQTPRYLIKTRGQQVTLSCSPISGHRSVSWYQQTPGQGLQFLFEYFSETQRNKGNFPGRFSGRQFSNSRSEMNVSTLELGDSALYLCASSRDLHTDTQYFGPGTRLTVL.

The V call is TRBV10-3, the J call TRBJ2-7; 7 bases fit TRBD1. The CDR3 has 17 residues. The germline CDR1 and CDR2 sequences are ENHRY and SYGVKD. The V and J ends lost 0 bases and 2 bases, in that order; junction bases with no gene match: 10. DNA for the CDR3: TGTGCCATCAGTGAGTCGAGGGACAGCAAGTCTCCCTACGAGCAGTACTTC. Translating gives CAISESRDSKSPYEQYF.

The chain joins TRBV12-5 to TRBJ2-3; 7 bases line up with TRBD1. CDR1 and CDR2 (germline): LGHNT, FRNRAP. The CDR3 extends over 15 amino acids. After removal of 1 base from V and 2 bases from J, the junction contained 3 bases not matched to a gene. In DNA form, the CDR3 reads TGTGCTAGTGGTTTGGGACAGGGAACCACAGATACGCAGTATTTT. This encodes CASGLGQGTTDTQYF.

This chain joins TRBV5-1 and TRBJ2-1; 11 bases fit TRBD1. The V gene end was trimmed by 4 bases and the J gene end by 8 bases; junction bases not matched to a gene: 8. The CDR3 is 15 amino acids. The V gene's germline CDR1 is SGHRS and CDR2 YFSETQ. The DNA for the CDR3 is TGCGCCAGCAGCCGCGGACAGGGGGCGCGCGATGAGCAGTTCTTC. The encoded protein is CASSRGQGARDEQFF.

This clone is medium-sized in the sample. The chain links TRBV14 to TRBJ1-1; D gene unclear. The V gene's germline CDR1 is SGHDN and CDR2 FVKESK. This CDR3 is built from 14 residues. Between the trimmed V and J ends, which lost 1 base and 3 bases, there was a span of 9 bases. The CDR3 coding sequence is TGTGCCAGCAGCCAAGTCCTAATTGACACTGAAGCTTTCTTT. Protein product: CASSQVLIDTEAFF.

V usage is TRBV7-3 and J usage is TRBJ2-1; D is unresolved. Germline V gene data show CDR1 as SGHTA and CDR2 as FQGTGA. Trimming took off 2 bases at V and 9 bases at J, with 11 bases between the two ends. CDR3 length: 13 amino acids. The CDR3 nucleotides read TGTGCCAGCAGCTTAGGACCCGGCGGTGAGCAGTTCTTC. This translates into CASSLGPGGEQFF.

J is TRBJ2-1 and V is TRBV18, with TRBD1 identical over 7 bases. The V and J ends lost 2 bases and 6 bases, in that order; junction bases with no gene match: 1. Germline V gene lookup returns CDR1 KGHSH and CDR2 LQKENI. The CDR3 extends over 13 amino acids. The CDR3 DNA is TGTGCCAGCTCACCAGACAGGGTCAATGAGCAGTTCTTC. Translation gives CASSPDRVNEQFF.

This clone was seen only a few times. V and J are TRBV6-5 and TRBJ1-5; weak D call: TRBD1 (6 bases). The CDR3 has 15 residues. CDR1 is MNHEY, CDR2 SVGAGI, per germline. Trimming took off 6 bases at V and 5 bases at J, with 17 bases between the two ends. The CDR3 DNA follows: TGTGCCAGCAGGCAATCCAGGGACACCCATCAGCCCCAGCATTTT. Encoded protein: CASRQSRDTHQPQHF.

The gene calls are TRBV18 and TRBJ1-1, with a tentative D call TRBD1 (5 bases). Germline CDR1 and CDR2: KGHSH and LQKENI. V lost 8 bases and J 2 bases, leaving 12 bases between the germline ends. The CDR3 covers 13 residues. The CDR3 nucleotides are TGTGCCAGCGCGGGGGGTCTCAACACTGAAGCTTTCTTT. It encodes CASAGGLNTEAFF.

This chain joins TRBV12-5 and TRBJ2-5; maybe TRBD2 (5 bases). This CDR3 has 14 residues. Trimming shortened V by 2 bases and J by 5 bases, and 12 bases separated the two germline ends. The germline CDR1 and CDR2 sequences are LGHNT and FRNRAP. The CDR3 here is CASGLTGLGETQYF. The CDR3 bases are TGTGCTAGTGGTTTGACGGGATTGGGGGAGACCCAGTACTTC.